The T cell receptor (beta chain) under discussion was sequenced for a study of regulatory T cells in long-lasting Graves disease. Time point meaning: newly diagnosed GD, antithyroid drugs for less than 3 months. From PBMCs, RNA was extracted and then used to make the TCR library. EDTA tubes held approximately 10 milliliters of peripheral blood from each patient. Combining iRepertoire HTBI primers with Arm-PCR of CDR3 regions, the authors built TCR beta libraries. TCRdb itself ran the multiplex PCR reads through MiXCR, one entry per CDR3 protein. The sample lists hundreds of thousands of distinct CDR3 sequences, around 17% seen once, with around 27% in the top ten. Study-level points and caveats: With persistent disease, TRBV28, TRBJ1-2 and TRBJ2-5 were the favored segments. Sharing of public clonotypes was greater in persistent patients (about 2,700) than in new patients (around 930).

Trimming cost V 4 bases and J 3 bases; bases outside gene matches: 6. The CDR3 totals 15 residues. In germline, CDR1 is SEHNR, CDR2 FQNEAQ (reference sequence). This clonotype was seen many times. What it binds is not known. The sample also formed part of further work on T cells in Graves' hyperthyroidism and ophthalmopathy. That report adds: First-round RT-PCR of the TCR CDR3 relied on the HTBI primer set.

The chain combines TRBV7-9 with TRBJ2-7; TRBD1 matches 10 bases. Sequenced here: peripheral blood mononuclear cells (PBMCs), sampled at new diagnosis, from a patient treated with antithyroid drugs. The sequence was collected from a man in his forties with Graves disease. The CDR3 here is CASSSTGGSGYEQYF. Written as DNA, the CDR3 is TGTGCCAGCAGCTCGACAGGGGGCTCGGGCTACGAGCAGTACTTC.